The next 5 T cell receptor beta chains were all read from a single sample in a study of CD4 T cells in relation to SARS-CoV-2 and coronaviruses. Unexposed donor CD4+ T cells date from about 2011-2018, before the COVID-19 pandemic. Isolation of CD4+ T cells took place after approximately 11 days in culture. Measured with immunoSEQ multiplex PCR; TCRdb has only the in-frame clones, and not every one. This sample has some 25,000 clones, with about 76% found just once. The antigens of these receptors remain unknown. Sequenced sample: CD4+ T cells from PBMCs, cultured in vitro. These receptors were collected from a human donor in good health.

V usage is TRBV6-1 and J usage is TRBJ2-3; no clear D gene. The CDR3 consists of 14 residues. The germline V gene encodes CDR1 MNHNS and CDR2 SASEGT. With 3 bases removed from V and 2 bases from J, the gap between germline ends came to 9 bases. The CDR3 sequence is CASSEERITDTQYF. The CDR3 DNA sequence: TGTGCCAGCAGTGAGGAACGGATCACAGATACGCAGTATTTT.

The rearrangement uses TRBV27 and TRBJ2-5, with D hard to call. With 0 bases removed from V and 5 bases from J, the gap between germline ends came to 7 bases. Germline lookup yields CDR1 MNHEY and CDR2 SMNVEV (reference sequence). The CDR3 covers 13 residues. The CDR3 is CASSLSWAETQYF. The DNA of the CDR3 is TGTGCCAGCAGTTTATCTTGGGCCGAGACCCAGTACTTC.

The rearrangement uses TRBV12-3 or TRBV12-4 and TRBJ2-7; D perhaps matches TRBD1 (5 bases). Deletions cut 3 bases from V and 1 base from J, with 7 bases between. This CDR3 has 13 residues. The CDR3 here is CASSLKGSYEQYF. The DNA for the CDR3 is TGTGCCAGCAGTTTGAAGGGGTCCTACGAGCAGTACTTC.

The chain uses TRBV19 and TRBJ2-1, with TRBD2 as a possible D gene (7 bases). V gave up 3 bases and J gave up 3 bases, with 24 bases separating them. Germline V CDR1 and CDR2: LNHDA, SQIVND (reference sequence). This CDR3 region has 19 residues. The CDR3 nucleotides read TGTGCCAGTAGTATGGGAGGGGGGATCCGCCTGTTTGGCTACAATGAGCAGTTCTTC. This codes for CASSMGGGIRLFGYNEQFF.

This chain links TRBV9 with TRBJ2-7, with 10 bases identical to TRBD1. Germline V gene sequence: CDR1 SGDLS, CDR2 YYNGEE. V trimming: 4 bases; J trimming: 3 bases; junction bases outside the gene matches: 7. This CDR3 contains 15 residues. This CDR3 reads CASSSSGTGVYEQYF. The CDR3 DNA is TGTGCCAGCAGCTCTTCTGGGACAGGGGTCTACGAGCAGTACTTC.